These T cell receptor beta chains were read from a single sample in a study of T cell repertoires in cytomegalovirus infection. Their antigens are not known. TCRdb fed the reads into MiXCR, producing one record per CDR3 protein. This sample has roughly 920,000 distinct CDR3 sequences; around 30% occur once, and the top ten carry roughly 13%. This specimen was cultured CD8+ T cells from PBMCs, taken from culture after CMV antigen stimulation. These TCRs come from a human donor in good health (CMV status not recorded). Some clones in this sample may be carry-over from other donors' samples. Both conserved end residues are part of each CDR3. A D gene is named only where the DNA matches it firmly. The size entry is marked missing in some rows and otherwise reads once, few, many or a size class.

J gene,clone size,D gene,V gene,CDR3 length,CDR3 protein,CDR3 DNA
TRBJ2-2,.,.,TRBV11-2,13,CASGGVLTGELFF,TGTGCCAGCGGCGGGGTTCTCACCGGGGAGCTGTTTTTT
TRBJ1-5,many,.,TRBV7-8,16,CASAGGTGKGDQPQHF,TGTGCCAGTGCCGGCGGTACAGGGAAGGGAGATCAGCCCCAGCATTTT
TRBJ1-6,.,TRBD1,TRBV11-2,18,CASSPWDSVYHYNSPLHF,TGTGCCAGCAGCCCGTGGGACAGCGTATACCACTATAATTCACCCCTCCACTTT
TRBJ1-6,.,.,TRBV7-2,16,CASSPRLTMHNSPLHF,TGTGCCAGCAGCCCGAGACTGACGATGCATAATTCACCCCTCCACTTT
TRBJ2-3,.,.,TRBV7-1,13,CAVLGLRTDTQYF,TGTGCCGTATTGGGACTTCGCACAGATACGCAGTATTTT
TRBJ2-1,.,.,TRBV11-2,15,CASSLRGASDNEQFF,TGTGCCAGCAGCTTAAGGGGGGCCAGCGACAATGAGCAGTTCTTC
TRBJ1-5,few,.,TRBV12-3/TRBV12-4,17,CASSFETGTRSNQPQHF,TGTGCCAGCAGTTTTGAAACAGGGACGAGGAGCAATCAGCCCCAGCATTTT
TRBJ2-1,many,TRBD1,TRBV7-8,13,CASTGTGLGEQFF,TGTGCCAGCACGGGGACAGGATTAGGTGAGCAGTTCTTC
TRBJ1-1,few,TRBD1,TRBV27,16,CASSPHWTGLNTEAFF,TGTGCCAGCAGTCCCCACTGGACAGGCTTGAACACTGAAGCTTTCTTT
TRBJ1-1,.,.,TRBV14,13,CASSQFFRGAAFF,TGTGCCAGCAGCCAATTCTTCCGGGGAGCGGCTTTCTTT
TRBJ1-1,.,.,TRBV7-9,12,CASIMGANEAFF,TGTGCCAGCATCATGGGGGCTAATGAAGCTTTCTTT
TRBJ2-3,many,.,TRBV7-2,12,CASSVATDTQYF,TGTGCCAGCAGCGTAGCAACAGATACGCAGTATTTT
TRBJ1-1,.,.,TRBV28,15,CASSLWGGAGAEAFF,TGTGCCAGCAGTTTATGGGGGGGAGCTGGTGCTGAAGCTTTCTTT
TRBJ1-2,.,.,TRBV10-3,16,CAITPTRELVYYGYTF,TGTGCCATCACTCCTACCCGGGAGCTTGTGTACTATGGCTACACCTTC
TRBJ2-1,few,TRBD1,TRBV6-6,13,CASRGQGANEQFF,TGTGCCAGCAGGGGACAGGGGGCCAATGAGCAGTTCTTC
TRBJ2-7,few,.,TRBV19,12,CASSMAGYEQYF,TGTGCCAGTAGTATGGCCGGATACGAGCAGTACTTC
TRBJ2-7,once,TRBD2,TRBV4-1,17,CASSQGWGGRQTYEQYF,TGCGCCAGCAGCCAAGGGTGGGGGGGAAGACAGACCTACGAGCAGTACTTC
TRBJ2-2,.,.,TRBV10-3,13,CAIRDGTTGELFF,TGTGCCATCAGGGACGGGACCACCGGGGAGCTGTTTTTT
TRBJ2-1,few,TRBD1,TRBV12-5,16,CASGFTGGAFDNEQFF,TGTGCTAGTGGTTTTACAGGGGGCGCGTTCGACAATGAGCAGTTCTTC
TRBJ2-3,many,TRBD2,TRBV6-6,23,CASSYSLAVSSGAKFRGTDTQYF,TGTGCCAGCAGTTACTCGTTGGCCGTATCTAGCGGGGCCAAATTCCGTGGCACAGATACGCAGTATTTT
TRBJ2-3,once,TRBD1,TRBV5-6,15,CASSFGQGARDTQYF,TGTGCCAGCAGTTTTGGACAGGGGGCAAGAGATACGCAGTATTTT
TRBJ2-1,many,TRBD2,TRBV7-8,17,CASRRRLAGRGIHEQFF,TGTGCCAGCAGACGTAGACTAGCGGGGAGAGGGATCCATGAGCAGTTCTTC
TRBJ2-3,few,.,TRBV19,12,CASNGETDTQYF,TGTGCCAGTAACGGGGAAACAGATACGCAGTATTTT
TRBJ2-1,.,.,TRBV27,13,CASSWQGLDEQFF,TGTGCCAGCAGCTGGCAGGGACTCGATGAGCAGTTCTTC
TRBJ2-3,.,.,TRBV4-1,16,CANSQGPLKATDTQYF,TGCGCCAACAGCCAAGGACCGCTCAAGGCCACAGATACGCAGTATTTT
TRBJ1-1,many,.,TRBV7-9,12,CASSLGWTEAFF,TGTGCCAGCAGCTTAGGATGGACTGAAGCTTTCTTT
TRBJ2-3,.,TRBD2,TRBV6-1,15,CASSPLAGGQDTQYF,TGTGCCAGCAGCCCACTAGCGGGGGGGCAAGATACGCAGTATTTT
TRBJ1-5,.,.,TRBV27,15,CASSLSVHLNQPQHF,TGTGCCAGCAGTTTATCAGTACATCTAAATCAGCCCCAGCATTTT
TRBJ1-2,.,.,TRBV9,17,CASSVRSSGDSNYGYTF,TGTGCCAGCAGCGTGAGAAGTTCAGGTGACTCTAACTATGGCTACACCTTC
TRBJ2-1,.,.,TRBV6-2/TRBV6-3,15,CASSSMRWAYNEQFF,TGTGCCAGCAGTTCGATGAGGTGGGCCTACAATGAGCAGTTCTTC
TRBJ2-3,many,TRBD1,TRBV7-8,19,CASSLIPRDRSWATDTQYF,TGTGCCAGCAGCTTGATTCCCCGGGACAGGAGCTGGGCCACAGATACGCAGTATTTT
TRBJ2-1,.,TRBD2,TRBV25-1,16,CASSDPLSGGYNEQFF,TGTGCCAGCAGTGATCCTCTTTCGGGGGGCTACAATGAGCAGTTCTTC
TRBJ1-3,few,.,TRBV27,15,CASSKDGGMRNTIYF,TGTGCCAGCAGTAAAGACGGCGGCATGAGAAACACCATATATTTT
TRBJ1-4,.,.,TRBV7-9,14,CASSPGTPRGKLFF,TGTGCCAGCAGTCCCGGGACCCCGAGGGGAAAACTGTTTTTT
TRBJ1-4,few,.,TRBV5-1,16,CASSLLGRSSNEKLFF,TGCGCCAGCAGCTTGCTCGGACGGAGCTCTAATGAAAAACTGTTTTTT
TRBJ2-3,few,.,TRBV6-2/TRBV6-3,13,CATPGPPEDTQYF,TGTGCCACCCCGGGACCTCCCGAAGATACGCAGTATTTT
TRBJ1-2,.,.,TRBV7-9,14,CASSDTQQGYGYTF,TGTGCCAGCAGCGATACCCAACAGGGCTATGGCTACACCTTC
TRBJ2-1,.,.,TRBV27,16,CASSLIFAGYNNEQFF,TGTGCCAGCAGTTTAATTTTCGCAGGGTATAACAATGAGCAGTTCTTC
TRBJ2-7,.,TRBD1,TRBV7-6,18,CASSPPETGTGGSYEQYF,TGTGCCAGCAGCCCCCCCGAGACCGGGACAGGGGGTTCCTACGAGCAGTACTTC
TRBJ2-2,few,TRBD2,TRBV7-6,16,CASSPRLAGGLGELFF,TGTGCCAGCAGCCCGAGACTAGCGGGGGGTCTCGGGGAGCTGTTTTTT
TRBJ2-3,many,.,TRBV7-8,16,CASSLPSESPSDTQYF,TGTGCCAGCAGCTTACCTAGCGAAAGCCCTTCAGATACGCAGTATTTT
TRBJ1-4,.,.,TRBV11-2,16,CASSGTSPATNEKLFF,TGTGCCAGCAGCGGGACGAGCCCCGCAACTAATGAAAAACTGTTTTTT
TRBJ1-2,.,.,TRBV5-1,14,CASSLGVDGYGYTF,TGCGCCAGCAGCTTGGGGGTAGATGGGTATGGCTACACCTTC
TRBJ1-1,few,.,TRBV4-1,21,CASSQDQGIQIVSLRGTEAFF,TGCGCCAGCAGCCAAGATCAGGGGATCCAAATCGTGTCGCTCAGGGGCACTGAAGCTTTCTTT
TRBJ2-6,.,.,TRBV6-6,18,CASLKRGPPNSGANVLTF,TGTGCCAGCTTAAAACGGGGACCCCCCAACTCTGGGGCCAACGTCCTGACTTTC
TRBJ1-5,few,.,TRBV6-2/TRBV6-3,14,CASSPHPVDQPQHF,TGTGCCAGCAGCCCCCACCCGGTAGATCAGCCCCAGCATTTT
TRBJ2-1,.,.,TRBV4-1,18,CASSQVSEAGPLYNEQFF,TGCGCCAGCAGCCAAGTCTCGGAGGCAGGACCGCTCTACAATGAGCAGTTCTTC
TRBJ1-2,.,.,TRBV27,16,CASSLSRQVANYGYTF,TGTGCCAGCAGTTTATCAAGACAGGTTGCGAACTATGGCTACACCTTC
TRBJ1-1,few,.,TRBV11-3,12,CASSLKGRRAFF,TGTGCCAGCAGCTTGAAAGGGAGGCGAGCTTTCTTT
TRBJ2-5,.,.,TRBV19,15,CTSTPYAGEQGTQYF,TGTACCAGTACCCCTTACGCAGGGGAACAAGGGACCCAGTACTTC
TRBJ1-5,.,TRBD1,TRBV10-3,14,CAIRQQGNFQPQHF,TGTGCCATCAGGCAACAGGGGAATTTCCAGCCCCAGCATTTT
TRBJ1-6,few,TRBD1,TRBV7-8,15,CASSKNRGRISPLHF,TGTGCCAGCAGCAAGAACAGGGGGCGGATTTCACCCCTCCACTTT
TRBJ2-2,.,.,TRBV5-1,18,CASSLDGVQGGNTGELFF,TGCGCCAGCAGCTTGGATGGGGTTCAAGGGGGGAACACCGGGGAGCTGTTTTTT
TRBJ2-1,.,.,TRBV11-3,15,CASSLQRVSYNEQFF,TGTGCCAGCAGCCTGCAGAGAGTCTCCTACAATGAGCAGTTCTTC
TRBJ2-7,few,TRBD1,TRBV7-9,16,CASSIYGTGGNYEQYF,TGTGCCAGCAGCATATACGGGACAGGGGGAAACTACGAGCAGTACTTC
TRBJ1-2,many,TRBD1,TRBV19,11,CASGQYYGYTF,TGTGCCTCGGGACAGTACTATGGCTACACCTTC
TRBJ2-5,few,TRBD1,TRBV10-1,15,CASSESKRGRETQYF,TGCGCCAGCAGTGAGTCGAAGAGGGGGCGAGAGACCCAGTACTTC
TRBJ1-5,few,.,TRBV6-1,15,CASSYGFGGPKPQHF,TGTGCCAGCAGTTATGGCTTTGGGGGACCGAAGCCCCAGCATTTT
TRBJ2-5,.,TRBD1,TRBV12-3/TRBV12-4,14,CASGQGAGLETQYF,TGTGCCAGCGGCCAGGGGGCGGGTTTAGAGACCCAGTACTTC
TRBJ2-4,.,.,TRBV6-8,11,CASSYAGTAYF,TGTGCCAGCAGTTACGCCGGGACTGCGTACTTC